The sample holds a few counts of the clone carrying this T cell receptor (beta chain). The target antigen is unknown. Using a J-beta primer mix together with a sample-barcoded 5' primer, a second PCR was run for roughly 6 to 12 cycles. TCRdb processed the 5' RACE reads anew with MiXCR; each CDR3 protein has one entry. The table has about 1,600,000 distinct CDR3 sequences, about 40% seen once. These data are taken from a study of blood T cells in healthy people across ages. Study conclusions and caveats: The fall in TCR beta diversity per million T cells was roughly linear with age. Unsorted PBMC input precluded a conclusive naive versus antigen-experienced comparison. Diversity estimated from one million T cells was considered an underestimate.

The germline CDR1 and CDR2 sequences are MNHEY and SVGAGI. Germline trimming cut 1 base from V and 4 bases from J; bases unmatched to any gene: 4. The CDR3 extends over 14 amino acids. The authors extracted at least 5.5 micrograms of total RNA per sample. V is TRBV6-5 and J is TRBJ2-7, with 7 bases matching TRBD1. The clonotype was recovered from a woman aged 18-29 years in good health. Specimen: blood. CDR3 coding DNA: TGTGCCAGCAGTTACTACAGGGGAGAATACGAGCAGTACTTC. Protein: CASSYYRGEYEQYF.